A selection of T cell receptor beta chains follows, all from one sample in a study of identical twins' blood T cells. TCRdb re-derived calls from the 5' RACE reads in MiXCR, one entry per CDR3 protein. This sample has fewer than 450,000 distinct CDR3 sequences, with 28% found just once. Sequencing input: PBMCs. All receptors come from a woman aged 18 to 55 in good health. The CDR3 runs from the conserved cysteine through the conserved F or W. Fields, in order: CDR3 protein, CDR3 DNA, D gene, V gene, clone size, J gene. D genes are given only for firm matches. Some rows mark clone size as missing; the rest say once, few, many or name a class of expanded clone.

CDR3 protein: CASSRQGDNEQFF; CDR3 DNA: TGTGCCAGCAGTCGACAGGGGGACAATGAGCAGTTCTTC; D gene: TRBD1; V gene: TRBV2; clone size: few; J gene: TRBJ2-1
CDR3 protein: CASSVSGTISYEQYF; CDR3 DNA: TGTGCCAGCAGCGTTTCCGGGACTATCTCCTACGAGCAGTACTTC; D gene: TRBD2; V gene: TRBV9; clone size: few; J gene: TRBJ2-7
CDR3 protein: CASSMRQRTDTQYF; CDR3 DNA: TGTGCCAGTAGTATGCGGCAGCGCACAGATACGCAGTATTTT; D gene: NA; V gene: TRBV19; clone size: NA; J gene: TRBJ2-3
CDR3 protein: CASRTGANYGYTF; CDR3 DNA: TGCGCCAGCAGAACCGGGGCTAACTATGGCTACACCTTC; D gene: NA; V gene: TRBV4-1; clone size: NA; J gene: TRBJ1-2
CDR3 protein: CASTRDVRELFF; CDR3 DNA: TGTGCCAGCACCAGGGACGTCCGGGAGCTGTTTTTT; D gene: NA; V gene: TRBV7-2; clone size: NA; J gene: TRBJ2-2
CDR3 protein: CATSTDSNEKLFF; CDR3 DNA: TGTGCCACCAGCACGGACAGTAATGAAAAACTGTTTTTT; D gene: NA; V gene: TRBV15; clone size: few; J gene: TRBJ1-4
CDR3 protein: CSARGLAALRYNEQFF; CDR3 DNA: TGCAGCGCACGTGGACTAGCCGCTCTACGCTACAATGAGCAGTTCTTC; D gene: TRBD2; V gene: TRBV29-1; clone size: NA; J gene: TRBJ2-1
CDR3 protein: CASSYVVGQRGSPLHF; CDR3 DNA: TGTGCCAGCAGTTACGTGGTGGGACAAAGGGGTTCACCCCTCCACTTT; D gene: NA; V gene: TRBV6-5; clone size: few; J gene: TRBJ1-6
CDR3 protein: CASSRLDYEDEQFF; CDR3 DNA: TGTGCCAGCAGCCGACTAGATTACGAAGATGAGCAGTTCTTC; D gene: NA; V gene: TRBV5-4; clone size: NA; J gene: TRBJ2-1
CDR3 protein: CASTNSGGETQHF; CDR3 DNA: TGTGCCAGCACCAACTCCGGGGGGGAGACCCAGCACTTC; D gene: TRBD2; V gene: TRBV27; clone size: NA; J gene: TRBJ2-5
CDR3 protein: CASSYTYEQYF; CDR3 DNA: TGTGCCAGCAGTTACACTTACGAGCAGTACTTC; D gene: NA; V gene: TRBV6-2/TRBV6-3; clone size: few; J gene: TRBJ2-7
CDR3 protein: CASSGQGIWLNEQFF; CDR3 DNA: TGTGCCAGCAGCGGACAGGGTATTTGGCTGAATGAGCAGTTCTTC; D gene: TRBD1; V gene: TRBV11-3; clone size: NA; J gene: TRBJ2-1
CDR3 protein: CSARAQILETQYF; CDR3 DNA: TGCAGTGCTAGGGCCCAAATCTTGGAGACCCAGTACTTC; D gene: NA; V gene: TRBV20-1; clone size: NA; J gene: TRBJ2-5
CDR3 protein: CASSKTGGAYYGYTF; CDR3 DNA: TGTGCCAGCAGTAAGACCGGGGGAGCCTACTATGGCTACACCTTC; D gene: NA; V gene: TRBV9; clone size: once; J gene: TRBJ1-2
CDR3 protein: CASSPRTEAFF; CDR3 DNA: TGTGCCAGCAGTCCGCGGACTGAAGCTTTCTTT; D gene: NA; V gene: TRBV12-3/TRBV12-4; clone size: many; J gene: TRBJ1-1
CDR3 protein: CASSVRQGGYEQYF; CDR3 DNA: TGTGCCAGCAGCGTTCGACAGGGTGGTTACGAGCAGTACTTC; D gene: TRBD1; V gene: TRBV9; clone size: NA; J gene: TRBJ2-7
CDR3 protein: CASSQVEPPYRPRIRNTIYF; CDR3 DNA: TGTGCCAGCAGCCAAGTCGAACCCCCTTACAGGCCCCGGATACGAAACACCATATATTTT; D gene: NA; V gene: TRBV14; clone size: once; J gene: TRBJ1-3
CDR3 protein: CASSVSGGSYEQYF; CDR3 DNA: TGTGCCAGCAGTGTAAGTGGGGGCTCCTACGAGCAGTACTTC; D gene: NA; V gene: TRBV28; clone size: medium-sized; J gene: TRBJ2-7
CDR3 protein: CVSSVDRMNTEAFF; CDR3 DNA: TGTGTCAGCAGCGTAGATCGGATGAACACTGAAGCTTTCTTT; D gene: NA; V gene: TRBV9; clone size: NA; J gene: TRBJ1-1
CDR3 protein: CSATFRTGANTGELFF; CDR3 DNA: TGCAGTGCTACTTTTCGGACAGGGGCGAACACCGGGGAGCTGTTTTTT; D gene: TRBD1; V gene: TRBV20-1; clone size: few; J gene: TRBJ2-2
CDR3 protein: CSARDRQYTGELFF; CDR3 DNA: TGCAGTGCTAGAGATAGGCAGTACACCGGGGAGCTGTTTTTT; D gene: NA; V gene: TRBV20-1; clone size: NA; J gene: TRBJ2-2
CDR3 protein: CASSQDTTGSSGYTF; CDR3 DNA: TGTGCCAGCAGTCAAGATACGACAGGGTCCAGTGGCTACACCTTC; D gene: TRBD1; V gene: TRBV12-3/TRBV12-4; clone size: few; J gene: TRBJ1-2
CDR3 protein: CAIRREESTEAFF; CDR3 DNA: TGTGCCATCCGCCGGGAGGAAAGCACTGAAGCTTTCTTT; D gene: NA; V gene: TRBV6-6; clone size: NA; J gene: TRBJ1-1
CDR3 protein: CASSQDLDSGTNTGELFF; CDR3 DNA: TGCGCCAGCAGCCAAGATTTGGATAGCGGGACGAACACCGGGGAGCTGTTTTTT; D gene: TRBD2; V gene: TRBV4-3; clone size: few; J gene: TRBJ2-2
CDR3 protein: CAISESELQGNYGYTF; CDR3 DNA: TGTGCCATCAGTGAGTCCGAGCTACAGGGAAACTATGGCTACACCTTC; D gene: NA; V gene: TRBV10-3; clone size: many; J gene: TRBJ1-2
CDR3 protein: CASSGQWGYEQYF; CDR3 DNA: TGTGCCAGCAGCGGACAATGGGGCTACGAGCAGTACTTC; D gene: NA; V gene: TRBV7-9; clone size: NA; J gene: TRBJ2-7
CDR3 protein: CASARIPPYNEQFF; CDR3 DNA: TGTGCCAGCGCCCGGATCCCCCCCTACAATGAGCAGTTCTTC; D gene: NA; V gene: TRBV18; clone size: few; J gene: TRBJ2-1
CDR3 protein: CSARDYHGPQETQYF; CDR3 DNA: TGCAGTGCTAGAGATTATCATGGGCCGCAAGAGACCCAGTACTTC; D gene: NA; V gene: TRBV20-1; clone size: NA; J gene: TRBJ2-5
CDR3 protein: CASSQSPGRRYTF; CDR3 DNA: TGTGCCAGCAGCCAGTCACCCGGACGTCGCTACACCTTC; D gene: NA; V gene: TRBV3-1; clone size: few; J gene: TRBJ1-2
CDR3 protein: CASSPTYRNSPLHF; CDR3 DNA: TGTGCCAGCAGCCCTACTTACAGGAACTCACCCCTCCACTTT; D gene: NA; V gene: TRBV7-2; clone size: few; J gene: TRBJ1-6
CDR3 protein: CASKTGNSYNEQFF; CDR3 DNA: TGCGCCAGCAAGACCGGGAACTCCTACAATGAGCAGTTCTTC; D gene: NA; V gene: TRBV5-1; clone size: NA; J gene: TRBJ2-1
CDR3 protein: CAGSARTLTDTQYF; CDR3 DNA: TGTGCCGGCAGTGCCCGGACTCTCACAGATACGCAGTATTTT; D gene: NA; V gene: TRBV6-5; clone size: NA; J gene: TRBJ2-3
CDR3 protein: CASSSRTGLNTEAFF; CDR3 DNA: TGTGCCAGCAGCTCGAGGACAGGCTTGAACACTGAAGCTTTCTTT; D gene: TRBD1; V gene: TRBV6-1; clone size: few; J gene: TRBJ1-1
CDR3 protein: CASSLFDRGEAFF; CDR3 DNA: TGTGCCAGCAGCCTCTTTGACAGGGGAGAAGCTTTCTTT; D gene: TRBD1; V gene: TRBV7-9; clone size: NA; J gene: TRBJ1-1
CDR3 protein: CASTREFNSPLHF; CDR3 DNA: TGCGCCAGCACAAGGGAATTTAATTCACCCCTCCACTTT; D gene: NA; V gene: TRBV4-3; clone size: few; J gene: TRBJ1-6
CDR3 protein: CSASHNWVDTEGPETDTQYF; CDR3 DNA: TGCAGTGCTAGTCATAATTGGGTTGATACCGAGGGACCTGAAACAGATACGCAGTATTTT; D gene: NA; V gene: TRBV20-1; clone size: NA; J gene: TRBJ2-3
CDR3 protein: CSVVWGRSTEAFF; CDR3 DNA: TGCAGCGTTGTTTGGGGCCGGAGCACTGAAGCTTTCTTT; D gene: NA; V gene: TRBV29-1; clone size: NA; J gene: TRBJ1-1
CDR3 protein: CSARRAGQAYGYTF; CDR3 DNA: TGCAGTGCTAGAAGGGCAGGGCAAGCCTATGGCTACACCTTC; D gene: NA; V gene: TRBV20-1; clone size: few; J gene: TRBJ1-2
CDR3 protein: CASSSGTGLFEQYF; CDR3 DNA: TGTGCCAGCAGCTCCGGGACTGGCCTCTTTGAGCAGTACTTC; D gene: NA; V gene: TRBV11-2; clone size: NA; J gene: TRBJ2-7
CDR3 protein: CASSLITGHTDTQYF; CDR3 DNA: TGTGCCAGCAGCTTGATTACGGGGCACACAGATACGCAGTATTTT; D gene: NA; V gene: TRBV5-8; clone size: many; J gene: TRBJ2-3